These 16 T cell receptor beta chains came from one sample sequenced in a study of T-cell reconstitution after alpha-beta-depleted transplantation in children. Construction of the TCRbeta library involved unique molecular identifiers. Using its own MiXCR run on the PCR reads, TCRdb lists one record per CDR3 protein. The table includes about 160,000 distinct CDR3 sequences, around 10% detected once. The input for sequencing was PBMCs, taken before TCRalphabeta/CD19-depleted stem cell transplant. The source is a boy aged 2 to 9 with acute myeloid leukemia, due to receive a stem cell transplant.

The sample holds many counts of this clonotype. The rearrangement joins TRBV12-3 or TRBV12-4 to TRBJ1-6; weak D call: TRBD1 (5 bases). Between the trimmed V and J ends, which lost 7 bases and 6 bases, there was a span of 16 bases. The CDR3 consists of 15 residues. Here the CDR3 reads CASTPSGTTNSPLHF. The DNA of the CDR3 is TGTGCCAGCACCCCTTCCGGGACCACTAATTCACCCCTCCACTTT.

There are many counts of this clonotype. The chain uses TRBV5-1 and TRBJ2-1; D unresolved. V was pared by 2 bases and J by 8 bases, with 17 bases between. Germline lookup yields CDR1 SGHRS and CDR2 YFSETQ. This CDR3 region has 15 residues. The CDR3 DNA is TGCGCCAGCAGCTTAGCCGGAGTCCCTTCCGATGAGCAGTTCTTC. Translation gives CASSLAGVPSDEQFF.

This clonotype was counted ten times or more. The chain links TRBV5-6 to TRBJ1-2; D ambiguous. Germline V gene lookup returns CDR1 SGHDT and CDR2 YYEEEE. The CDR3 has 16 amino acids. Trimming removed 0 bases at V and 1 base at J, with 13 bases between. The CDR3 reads CASSLVPGEDNYGYTF. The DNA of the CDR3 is TGTGCCAGCAGCTTGGTGCCAGGAGAAGATAACTATGGCTACACCTTC.

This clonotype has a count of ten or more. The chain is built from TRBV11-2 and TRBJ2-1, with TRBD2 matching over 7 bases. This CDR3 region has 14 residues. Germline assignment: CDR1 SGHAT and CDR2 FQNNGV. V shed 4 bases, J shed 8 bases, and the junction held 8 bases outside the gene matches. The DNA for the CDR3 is TGTGCCAGCAGCTCCTTCGGACTAGTTGATGAGCAGTTCTTC. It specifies CASSSFGLVDEQFF.

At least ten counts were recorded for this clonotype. The CDR3 region is CASSLPDRYGYTF. CDR3 nucleotide sequence: TGTGCCAGCAGTCTACCAGACCGCTATGGCTACACCTTC. V usage is TRBV28 and J usage is TRBJ1-2; D is unresolved. In germline, CDR1 is MDHEN, CDR2 SYDVKM. This CDR3 has 13 amino acids. Trimming removed 5 bases at V and 4 bases at J, with 11 bases between.

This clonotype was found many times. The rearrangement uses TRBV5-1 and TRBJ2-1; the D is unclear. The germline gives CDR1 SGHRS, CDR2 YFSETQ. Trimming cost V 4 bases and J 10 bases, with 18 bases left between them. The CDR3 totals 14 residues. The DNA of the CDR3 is TGCGCCAGCAGCCTACTTCCCACCGGGTTAGAGCAGTTCTTC. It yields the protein CASSLLPTGLEQFF.

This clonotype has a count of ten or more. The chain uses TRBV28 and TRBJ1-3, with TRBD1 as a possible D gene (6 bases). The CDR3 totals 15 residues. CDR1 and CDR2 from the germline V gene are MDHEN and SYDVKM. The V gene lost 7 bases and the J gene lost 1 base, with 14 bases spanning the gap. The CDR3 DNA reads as TGTGCCAGCAACCCAACAGGGATTTCTGGAAACACCATATATTTT. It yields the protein CASNPTGISGNTIYF.

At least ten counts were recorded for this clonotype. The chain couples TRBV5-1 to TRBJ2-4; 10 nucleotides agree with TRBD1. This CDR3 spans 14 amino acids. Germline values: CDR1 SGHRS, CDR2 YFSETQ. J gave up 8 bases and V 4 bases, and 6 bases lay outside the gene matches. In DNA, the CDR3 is TGCGCCAGCAGCCCCGGACAGGGGGGGTACATTCAGTACTTC. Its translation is CASSPGQGGYIQYF.

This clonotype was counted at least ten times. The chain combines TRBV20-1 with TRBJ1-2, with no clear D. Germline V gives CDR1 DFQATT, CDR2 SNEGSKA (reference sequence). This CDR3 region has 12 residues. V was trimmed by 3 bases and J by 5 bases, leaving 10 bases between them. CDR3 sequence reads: CSASGQLYGYTF. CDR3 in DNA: TGCAGTGCTAGTGGGCAGTTGTATGGCTACACCTTC.

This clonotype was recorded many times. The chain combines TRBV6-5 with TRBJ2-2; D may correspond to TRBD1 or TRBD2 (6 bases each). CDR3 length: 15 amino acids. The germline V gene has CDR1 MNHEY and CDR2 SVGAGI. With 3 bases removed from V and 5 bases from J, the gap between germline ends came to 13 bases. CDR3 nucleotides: TGTGCCAGCAGTTATAAACAGGGAGGTACCGGGGAGCTGTTTTTT. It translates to CASSYKQGGTGELFF.

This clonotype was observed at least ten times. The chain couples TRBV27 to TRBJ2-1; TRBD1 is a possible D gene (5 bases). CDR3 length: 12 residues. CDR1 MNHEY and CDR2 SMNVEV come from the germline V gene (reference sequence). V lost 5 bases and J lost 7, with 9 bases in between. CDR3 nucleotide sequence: TGTGCCAGCAGTATCCAGGGAAATGAGCAGTTCTTC. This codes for CASSIQGNEQFF.

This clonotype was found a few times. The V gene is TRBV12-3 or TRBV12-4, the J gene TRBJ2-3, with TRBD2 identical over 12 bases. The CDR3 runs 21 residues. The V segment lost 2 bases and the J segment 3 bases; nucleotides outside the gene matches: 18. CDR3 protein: CASSLLAGGLLVPPITDTQYF. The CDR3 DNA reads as TGTGCCAGCAGTTTACTAGCGGGAGGGCTTCTCGTCCCCCCAATTACAGATACGCAGTATTTT.

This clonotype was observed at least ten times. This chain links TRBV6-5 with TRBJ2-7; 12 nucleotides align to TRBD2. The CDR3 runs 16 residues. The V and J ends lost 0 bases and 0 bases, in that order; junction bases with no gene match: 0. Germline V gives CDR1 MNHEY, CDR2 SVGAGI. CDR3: CASSYSTSGSSYEQYF. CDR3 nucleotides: TGTGCCAGCAGTTACTCGACTAGCGGGAGCTCCTACGAGCAGTACTTC.

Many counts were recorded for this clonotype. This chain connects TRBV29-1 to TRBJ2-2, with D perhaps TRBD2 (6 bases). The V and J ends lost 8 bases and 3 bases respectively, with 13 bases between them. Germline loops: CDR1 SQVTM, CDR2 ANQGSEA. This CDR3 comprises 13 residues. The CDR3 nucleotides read TGCAGCCTAAGGAGGGTTGACACCGGGGAGCTGTTTTTT. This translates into CSLRRVDTGELFF.

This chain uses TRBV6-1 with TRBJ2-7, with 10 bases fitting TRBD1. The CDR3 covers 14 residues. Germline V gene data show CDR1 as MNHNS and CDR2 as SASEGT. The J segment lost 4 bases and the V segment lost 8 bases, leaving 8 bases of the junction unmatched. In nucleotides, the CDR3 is TGTGCCAGCGGAGGGACAGGGGTGGAGTACGAGCAGTACTTC. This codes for CASGGTGVEYEQYF.

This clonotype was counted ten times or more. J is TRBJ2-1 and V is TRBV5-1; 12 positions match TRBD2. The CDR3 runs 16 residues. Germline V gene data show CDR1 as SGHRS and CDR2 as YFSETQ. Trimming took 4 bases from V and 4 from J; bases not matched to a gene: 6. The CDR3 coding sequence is TGCGCCAGCAGCCCGAGTCTAGCGGGAGGGTACAATGAGCAGTTCTTC. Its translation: CASSPSLAGGYNEQFF.